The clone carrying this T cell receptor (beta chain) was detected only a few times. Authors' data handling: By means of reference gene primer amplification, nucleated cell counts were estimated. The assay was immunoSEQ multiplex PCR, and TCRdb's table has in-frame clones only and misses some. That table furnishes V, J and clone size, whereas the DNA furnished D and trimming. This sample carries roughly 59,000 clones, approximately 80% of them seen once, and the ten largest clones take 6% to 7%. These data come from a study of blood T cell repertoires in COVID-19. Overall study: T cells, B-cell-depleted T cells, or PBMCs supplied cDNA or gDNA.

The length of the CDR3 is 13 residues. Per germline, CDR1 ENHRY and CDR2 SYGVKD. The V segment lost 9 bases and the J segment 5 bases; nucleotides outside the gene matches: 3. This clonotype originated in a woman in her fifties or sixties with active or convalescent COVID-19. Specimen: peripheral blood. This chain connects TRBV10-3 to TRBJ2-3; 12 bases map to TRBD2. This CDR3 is CAMGLAGEDTQYF. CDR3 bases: TGTGCCATGGGACTAGCGGGCGAAGATACGCAGTATTTT.